The 23 T cell receptor beta chains below were found in one sample sequenced in a study of blood T cell repertoires in COVID-19. Libraries were prepared by immunoSEQ multiplex PCR; TCRdb keeps only in-frame clonotypes and omits some of them. There are fewer than 350,000 clones in the sample; roughly 91% occur only once, and over 2% lies in the top ten. The material sequenced was PBMCs or T cells enriched from blood (not recorded which). These receptors were taken from a woman aged 40 to 49 with acute COVID-19.

The J gene is TRBJ2-3, the V gene TRBV6-5, with 9 bases fitting TRBD2. Germline assignment: CDR1 MNHEY and CDR2 SVGAGI. Trimming at V came to 5 bases and at J to 8 bases, leaving 8 bases not matched to a gene. This CDR3 has 14 amino acids. CDR3 loop: CASSLRTSAVTQYF. The CDR3 nucleotides read TGTGCCAGCAGTCTGCGGACTAGCGCAGTTACGCAGTATTTT.

The chain couples TRBV5-1 to TRBJ2-3; 8 positions agree with TRBD2. Looked up from germline, CDR1 is SGHRS and CDR2 is YFSETQ. Trimming cost V 1 base and J 2 bases; bases outside gene matches: 6. CDR3 length equals 16 residues. DNA for the CDR3: TGCGCCAGCAGCTTGCGCTCTAGCGGGCCCACAGATACGCAGTATTTT. Translated, it gives CASSLRSSGPTDTQYF.

This clone has only one observation. The chain uses TRBV30 and TRBJ1-5, with D hard to call. Germline V lookup: CDR1 GTSNPN, CDR2 SVGIG (reference sequence). This CDR3 region has 12 residues. The ends were cut back, 0 bases at V and 9 bases at J, with 9 bases in the middle. The CDR3 reads CAWSVTSGPQHF. CDR3 in DNA: TGTGCCTGGAGTGTGACATCAGGGCCCCAGCATTTT.

V usage is TRBV19 and J usage is TRBJ2-5; 7 bases match TRBD2. CDR3 size: 14 residues. Germline CDR1 LNHDA, CDR2 SQIVND (reference sequence). The J segment lost 6 bases and the V segment lost 3 bases, leaving 7 bases of the junction unmatched. The CDR3 DNA sequence: TGTGCCAGTAGTATCGGCGGGGGAGGAAAGACCCAGTACTTC. Protein: CASSIGGGGKTQYF.

The V and J genes are TRBV6-5 and TRBJ2-2; 10 bases line up with TRBD1. The V and J ends lost 2 bases and 4 bases, in that order; junction bases with no gene match: 1. Germline-derived CDR1 and CDR2 are MNHEY and SVGAGI. CDR3 length: 15 amino acids. Here the CDR3 reads CASSYRDRGTGELFF. The CDR3 DNA reads as TGTGCCAGCAGTTACCGGGACAGGGGCACCGGGGAGCTGTTTTTT.

The chain links TRBV6-2 or TRBV6-3 to TRBJ1-5, with D possibly being TRBD1 (5 bases). CDR1 MNHEY and CDR2 SVGEGT come from the germline V gene. V was clipped by 3 bases and J by 7 bases, with 10 bases between them. This CDR3 is built from 13 residues. The chain's CDR3 is CASSYSGVQPQHF. The CDR3 nucleotides read TGTGCCAGCAGTTATTCGGGGGTCCAGCCCCAGCATTTT.

The V gene is TRBV19, the J gene TRBJ1-1; 9 nucleotides line up with TRBD1. This CDR3 comprises 18 residues. CDR1 and CDR2 from the germline V gene are LNHDA and SQIVND (reference sequence). Germline trimming cut 6 bases from V and 5 bases from J; bases unmatched to any gene: 19. The CDR3 bases are TGTGCCAGTAGACGGAGCGCCGGGACAGGGTTAGGAAGGACTGAAGCTTTCTTT. Amino acids: CASRRSAGTGLGRTEAFF.

The rearrangement uses TRBV29-1 and TRBJ1-2, with a possible D match to TRBD1 (6 bases). V shed 6 bases and J shed 4 bases, with 15 bases lying between them. The CDR3 sequence is 13 residues long. Germline V lookup: CDR1 SQVTM, CDR2 ANQGSEA. CDR3 region: CSVTKGGGYGYTF. CDR3 DNA: TGCAGCGTCACTAAAGGGGGGGGCTATGGCTACACCTTC.

V and J are TRBV7-8 and TRBJ2-7; the match to TRBD2 covers 11 bases. With 1 base clipped from V and 2 bases from J, the junction kept 7 bases outside the gene matches. The CDR3 is made up of 17 amino acids. The germline V gene has CDR1 SGHVS and CDR2 FQNEAQ. CDR3 loop: CASSLELAGGPTYEQYF. CDR3 bases: TGTGCCAGCAGCTTAGAGCTAGCGGGGGGCCCGACCTACGAGCAGTACTTC.

The rearrangement joins TRBV24-1 to TRBJ2-3; 8 positions agree with TRBD1. The germline CDR1 and CDR2 sequences are KGHDR and SFDVKD. The CDR3 has 16 residues. Trimming removed 4 bases from V and 0 bases from J; junction bases left unmatched: 5. The CDR3 DNA follows: TGTGCCACCAGTGAGGGGACAGGACACAGCACAGATACGCAGTATTTT. It is translated as CATSEGTGHSTDTQYF.

This clone was seen a handful of times. V is TRBV24-1 and J is TRBJ2-1, with TRBD1 matching over 8 bases. Unmatched junction bases numbered 7, after V lost 3 bases and J lost 7 bases. Germline CDR1 is KGHDR and CDR2 is SFDVKD. This CDR3 contains 15 residues. DNA of the CDR3: TGTGCCACCAGTGATCGGCAGGGGGCGCGGAATGAGCAGTTCTTC. This gives the protein CATSDRQGARNEQFF.

V usage is TRBV6-5 and J usage is TRBJ1-2; TRBD1 matches at 7 bases. The germline V gene encodes CDR1 MNHEY and CDR2 SVGAGI. The CDR3 is 14 amino acids. After removal of 8 bases from V and 4 bases from J, the junction contained 10 bases not matched to a gene. The CDR3 sequence: CASGGGTAGYGYTF. The CDR3 DNA sequence: TGTGCCAGCGGAGGGGGGACAGCCGGCTATGGCTACACCTTC.

V is TRBV2 and J is TRBJ1-4, with D unresolved. Germline lookup yields CDR1 SNHLY and CDR2 FYNNEI. This CDR3 is 14 amino acids long. Between the trimmed V and J ends, which lost 4 bases and 5 bases, there was a span of 11 bases. The CDR3 DNA is TGTGCCAGCAGTGGTGCGGTCGGGAATGAAAAACTGTTTTTT. It translates to CASSGAVGNEKLFF.

This sequence joins TRBV6-6 and TRBJ2-7; D is uncertain. This CDR3 spans 14 amino acids. V was cut by 2 bases and J by 1 base, with 9 bases left in between. In germline, CDR1 is MNHNY, CDR2 SVGAGI (reference sequence). CDR3 in amino acids: CASSYGPRSYEQYF. The CDR3, as DNA: TGTGCCAGCAGTTACGGTCCACGGTCCTACGAGCAGTACTTC.

The chain combines TRBV9 with TRBJ1-1, with D perhaps TRBD1 (5 bases). CDR3 length equals 13 residues. V shed 6 bases and J shed 1 base, with 10 bases lying between them. Germline CDR1 SGDLS, CDR2 YYNGEE. CDR3 amino acids: CASMGGSNTEAFF. The CDR3 coding sequence is TGTGCCAGCATGGGGGGGTCGAACACTGAAGCTTTCTTT.

Details on this clone: Other DNA sequences in the same sample also yield this CDR3. The chain uses TRBV9 and TRBJ2-1; maybe TRBD1 (6 bases). Germline CDR1 SGDLS, CDR2 YYNGEE. The V and J ends lost 0 bases and 4 bases respectively, with 11 bases between them. The CDR3 length is 15 residues. CDR3 coding DNA: TGTGCCAGCAGCGTAGGAGGACAGTCGTACAATGAGCAGTTCTTC. It is translated as CASSVGGQSYNEQFF.

The genes are TRBV29-1 and TRBJ2-7; 10 bases line up with TRBD1. V gave up 0 bases and J gave up 5 bases; unmatched junction bases: 7. CDR1 is SQVTM, CDR2 ANQGSEA, per germline. The CDR3 totals 15 residues. The CDR3 region has the DNA TGCAGCGTTGAAGATCCGGGGACAGGGGTAAACGAGCAGTACTTC. This encodes CSVEDPGTGVNEQYF.

The V gene is TRBV14, the J gene TRBJ2-6; D uncertain. The germline V gene encodes CDR1 SGHDN and CDR2 FVKESK. V shed 5 bases and J shed 0 bases, with 5 bases lying between them. The CDR3 is 14 residues long. The CDR3 coding sequence is TGTGCCAGCAGCACTCACTCTGGGGCCAACGTCCTGACTTTC. Translated: CASSTHSGANVLTF.

The J gene is TRBJ1-1, the V gene TRBV21-1; the table's D call TRBD1 went unverified against the DNA. TRBV21-1 represents a pseudogene. The CDR3 contains 15 residues. The CDR3 region is CASSVLQGTNTEAFF. The CDR3 coding sequence is TGTGCCAGCAGCGTCCTACAGGGGACGAACACTGAAGCTTTCTTT.

The chain employs TRBV7-3 and TRBJ2-2; 7 bases map to TRBD1. Losses at the gene ends were 5 bases for V and 6 bases for J; bases not matched to a gene: 3. CDR1 SGHTA and CDR2 FQGTGA come from the germline V gene. The CDR3 loop spans 13 amino acids. The CDR3 loop is CASSPTGPGELFF. The CDR3 nucleotides read TGTGCCAGCAGCCCGACAGGGCCCGGGGAGCTGTTTTTT.

This sequence joins TRBV7-2 and TRBJ2-1, with a possible D match to TRBD1 (6 bases). The CDR3 is 16 amino acids. V lost 1 base and J lost 3, with 13 bases in between. CDR1 and CDR2 from the germline V gene are SGHTA and FQGNSA. CDR3 region: CASSLEAGAYYNEQFF. The CDR3 coding sequence is TGTGCCAGCAGCTTAGAGGCAGGGGCTTACTACAATGAGCAGTTCTTC.

J is TRBJ2-2 and V is TRBV7-2; TRBD2 agrees at 8 bases. This CDR3 is built from 16 residues. V was clipped by 2 bases and J by 2 bases; unmatched bases: 4. Germline V gene data show CDR1 as SGHTA and CDR2 as FQGNSA. The CDR3 is CASSLKAGGNTGELFF. The CDR3 region has the DNA TGTGCCAGCAGCTTAAAGGCGGGAGGTAACACCGGGGAGCTGTTTTTT.

V usage is TRBV7-9 and J usage is TRBJ2-5, with 7 bases identical to TRBD2. Losses at the gene ends were 7 bases for V and 2 bases for J; bases not matched to a gene: 7. This CDR3 region has 14 residues. Germline CDR1 reads SEHNR; CDR2 reads FQNEAQ (reference sequence). This CDR3 reads CASKGTTHQETQYF. The CDR3 region has the DNA TGTGCCAGCAAGGGGACTACCCATCAAGAGACCCAGTACTTC.